This T cell receptor beta chain comes out of a study of OX40 agonist ivuxolimab in advanced cancers. Study at large: In this cohort, patients received ivuxolimab, an agonistic anti-OX40 (CD134) antibody. The dose-escalation cohort was roughly 84% male, with a mean age of around 54 years, ranging roughly 23 to 90.

The repertoire was sequenced with immunoSEQ multiplex PCR; TCRdb's copy has only in-frame clones and lacks some. The data show just under 85,000 clones, 75% to 90% seen once. The CDR3 runs 15 residues. Germline CDR1 and CDR2: KGHSH and LQKENI. V lost 3 bases and J lost 7; bases outside the gene matches: 6. The starting material was CD4+ or CD8+ T cells sorted from blood, obtained in a trial of the OX40 agonist ivuxolimab. The sequence was collected from an adult with an advanced solid tumor such as melanoma, head and neck, liver or kidney cancer. This chain links TRBV18 with TRBJ2-3; TRBD1 agrees at 11 bases. CDR3 in DNA: TGTGCCAGCTCACCTCCGGGACAGGGGGGAAATACGCAGTATTTT. Its translation: CASSPPGQGGNTQYF. Full variable domain (remainder filled in from reference TRBV18 and TRBJ2-3): NAGVMQNPRHLVRRRGQEARLRCSPMKGHSHVYWYRQLPEEGLKFMVYLQKENIIDESGMPKERFSAEFPKEGPSILRIQQVVRGDSAAYFCASSPPGQGGNTQYFGPGTRLTVL.